This T cell receptor (beta chain) was retrieved from a study of OX40 agonist ivuxolimab in advanced cancers. TCRdb's table, derived via immunoSEQ multiplex PCR, lists solely in-frame clones and lacks some. The profile covers about 14,000 clones, with more than 70% appearing a single time and less than 40% taken by the ten largest. CDR3 length: 14 amino acids. Germline CDR1 reads SGHVS; CDR2 reads FQNEAQ. The germline V and J ends were trimmed by 1 base and 7 bases, with 13 bases remaining between them. Sampling times: baseline, cycle 4 day 1, cycle 7 day 1. The clonotype was recovered from an adult with an advanced solid tumor such as melanoma, head and neck, liver or kidney cancer. The rearrangement joins TRBV7-8 to TRBJ1-2, with unresolved D. Sequencing used CD4+ or CD8+ T cells sorted from blood, obtained in a trial of the OX40 agonist ivuxolimab. DNA of the CDR3: TGTGCCAGCAGCTTAGTCCCCCAGTCCCCTGGCTACACCTTC. Amino acids: CASSLVPQSPGYTF.